This is a list of T cell receptor beta chains from one sample in a study of blood T cell repertoires in COVID-19. Sequenced by immunoSEQ multiplex PCR; TCRdb stores in-frame clones only, minus some. The top ten clones hold approximately 4% of a sample with roughly 330,000 clones, roughly 90% of them seen once. Sequencing was carried out using peripheral blood. The receptors originated from a woman aged 45-65 years with active or convalescent COVID-19. Each CDR3 is given with its conserved first and last residue. Fields, in order: J gene, D gene, V gene, clone size, CDR3 protein, CDR3 DNA. D genes are given only for firm matches. Clone size appears in some rows only: once, few, many, or a class for an expanded clone.

TRBJ2-1,TRBD2,TRBV2,NA,CASRGVRGTYNEQFF,TGTGCCAGCAGGGGGGTGCGGGGGACGTACAATGAGCAGTTCTTC
TRBJ2-2,NA,TRBV6-5,NA,CASSHGARSNGELFF,TGTGCCAGCAGTCATGGGGCCCGGTCCAACGGGGAGCTGTTTTTT
TRBJ1-1,NA,TRBV5-1,NA,CASSLARGEAFF,TGCGCCAGCAGCTTGGCTAGGGGTGAAGCTTTCTTT
TRBJ2-1,NA,TRBV5-1,NA,CASSFGDVNEQFF,TGCGCCAGCAGCTTCGGGGATGTGAATGAGCAGTTCTTC
TRBJ1-6,NA,TRBV15,once,CATSRPRGNNSPLHF,TGTGCCACCAGCAGGCCCAGGGGAAATAATTCACCCCTCCACTTT
TRBJ2-1,NA,TRBV7-9,NA,CASSSRILGPEQFF,TGTGCCAGCAGCTCCCGCATCCTTGGGCCAGAGCAGTTCTTC
TRBJ1-5,NA,TRBV27,NA,CASRGGGGYSNQPQHF,TGTGCCAGCAGGGGAGGAGGAGGGTATAGCAATCAGCCCCAGCATTTT
TRBJ2-1,TRBD2,TRBV28,NA,CASTFAGRASYNEQFF,TGTGCCAGCACCTTTGCGGGGAGGGCCTCCTACAATGAGCAGTTCTTC
TRBJ2-2,TRBD2,TRBV24-1,NA,CATSDISGRNTGELFF,TGTGCCACCAGTGATATAAGCGGGAGGAACACCGGGGAGCTGTTTTTT
TRBJ2-5,TRBD1,TRBV11-2,NA,CASSPGQGAGETQYF,TGTGCCAGCAGCCCCGGACAGGGGGCTGGGGAGACCCAGTACTTC
TRBJ1-4,NA,TRBV5-8,NA,CASSFPATNEKLFF,TGTGCCAGCAGCTTCCCTGCAACTAATGAAAAACTGTTTTTT
TRBJ1-4,NA,TRBV27,NA,CASSTQGFANEKLFF,TGTGCCAGCAGTACCCAGGGTTTTGCTAATGAAAAACTGTTTTTT
TRBJ2-5,TRBD1,TRBV11-2,once,CASSLGTGQETQYF,TGTGCCAGCAGCTTAGGGACAGGCCAAGAGACCCAGTACTTC
TRBJ2-3,TRBD2,TRBV4-2,NA,CASSQGESGGAADTQYF,TGTGCCAGCAGCCAAGGGGAAAGCGGGGGGGCCGCGGATACGCAGTATTTT
TRBJ2-1,NA,TRBV4-3,NA,CASSQDWAGKGLNNEQFF,TGCGCCAGCAGCCAAGACTGGGCAGGGAAAGGCCTAAACAATGAGCAGTTCTTC
TRBJ2-5,NA,TRBV7-9,NA,CASSPRLGRETQYF,TGTGCCAGCAGCCCCCGATTGGGGAGGGAGACCCAGTACTTC
TRBJ1-1,NA,TRBV7-9,NA,CASSFKTGTHTEAFF,TGTGCCAGCAGCTTTAAAACAGGGACCCACACTGAAGCTTTCTTT
TRBJ1-6,NA,TRBV6-1,NA,CASSGTGTSLSYNSPLHF,TGTGCCAGCAGTGGTACCGGGACATCATTATCCTATAATTCACCCCTCCACTTT
TRBJ1-5,NA,TRBV28,NA,CASMSGIKPQHF,TGTGCCAGCATGTCGGGGATCAAGCCCCAGCATTTT
TRBJ1-2,NA,TRBV28,NA,CASSLGGRVRYGYTF,TGTGCCAGCAGTTTAGGAGGTAGGGTCCGCTATGGCTACACCTTC
TRBJ1-1,NA,TRBV2,NA,CASSGSGIRTEAFF,TGTGCCAGCAGTGGGTCAGGGATCAGGACTGAAGCTTTCTTT
TRBJ2-1,NA,TRBV20-1,NA,CSGLIKEQFF,TGCAGTGGACTGATAAAGGAGCAGTTCTTC
TRBJ2-1,TRBD1,TRBV2,NA,CASRLTGVVGDEQFF,TGTGCCAGCAGACTGACAGGGGTAGTAGGGGATGAGCAGTTCTTC
TRBJ2-1,NA,TRBV24-1,NA,CATSETGLYNEQFF,TGTGCCACCAGTGAAACGGGACTGTACAATGAGCAGTTCTTC
TRBJ1-5,TRBD1,TRBV6-2/TRBV6-3,NA,CASSYPFDRVYQPQHF,TGTGCCAGCAGTTACCCCTTTGACAGGGTTTATCAGCCCCAGCATTTT
TRBJ2-7,TRBD2,TRBV7-8,NA,CASSLGTSGSYEQYF,TGTGCCAGCAGCCTCGGGACTAGCGGTTCCTACGAGCAGTACTTC
TRBJ2-7,TRBD1,TRBV5-4,NA,CASSLDRGEQYF,TGTGCCAGCAGCTTGGACAGGGGCGAGCAGTACTTC
TRBJ2-2,NA,TRBV24-1,NA,CATSVVRFEGGTGELFF,TGTGCCACCAGTGTTGTGAGGTTCGAAGGAGGTACCGGGGAGCTGTTTTTT
TRBJ1-2,NA,TRBV27,NA,CASSLEAGSNYGYTF,TGTGCCAGCAGTTTGGAGGCAGGTTCAAACTATGGCTACACCTTC
TRBJ1-2,TRBD1,TRBV24-1,NA,CATSDNGQGHTNYGYTF,TGTGCCACCAGTGATAACGGACAGGGCCACACTAACTATGGCTACACCTTC
TRBJ1-3,NA,TRBV27,NA,CASSRRAPGNTIYF,TGTGCCAGCAGCCGGAGAGCCCCTGGAAACACCATATATTTT
TRBJ1-6,TRBD1,TRBV7-6,NA,CASSLAPGGSNSPLHF,TGTGCCAGCAGCTTAGCCCCAGGGGGCAGTAATTCACCCCTCCACTTT
TRBJ2-7,NA,TRBV18,NA,CASCEGGRAYEQYF,TGTGCCAGCTGCGAGGGGGGGCGCGCCTACGAGCAGTACTTC
TRBJ2-1,NA,TRBV7-3,NA,CASSLRGSSYNEQFF,TGTGCCAGCAGCTTAAGAGGGAGCTCCTACAATGAGCAGTTCTTC
TRBJ2-2,TRBD2,TRBV2,NA,CASSGEFGTSGGYTGELFF,TGTGCCAGCAGTGGAGAGTTTGGGACTAGCGGGGGCTACACCGGGGAGCTGTTTTTT
TRBJ2-5,TRBD2,TRBV9,NA,CASSVGGGRRETQYF,TGTGCCAGCAGCGTAGGGGGCGGGAGAAGGGAGACCCAGTACTTC
TRBJ2-2,NA,TRBV24-1,few,CATSDLPLRQDLGTGELFF,TGTGCCACCAGTGATTTGCCCTTGAGACAGGACCTGGGGACCGGGGAGCTGTTTTTT
TRBJ2-7,NA,TRBV6-1,once,CASSEWGGATYEQYF,TGTGCCAGCAGTGAATGGGGGGGCGCGACCTACGAGCAGTACTTC
TRBJ2-7,TRBD1,TRBV27,NA,CASSRDRAYEQYF,TGTGCCAGCAGTCGTGACAGGGCCTACGAGCAGTACTTC
TRBJ1-1,TRBD1,TRBV4-3,NA,CASSRTGEETEAFF,TGCGCCAGCAGCCGAACAGGGGAAGAGACTGAAGCTTTCTTT
TRBJ2-5,NA,TRBV29-1,NA,CSVGSRAGGETQYF,TGCAGCGTTGGATCCCGGGCCGGCGGGGAGACCCAGTACTTC
TRBJ1-6,NA,TRBV12-3/TRBV12-4,few,CASSFYNSPLHF,TGTGCCAGCAGCTTCTATAATTCACCCCTCCACTTT